The rows below give T cell receptor beta chains drawn from one sample of a study of blood T cell repertoires in COVID-19. The table came from immunoSEQ multiplex PCR; TCRdb's copy has only in-frame clones and leaves some out. This sample has approximately 89,000 clones; 80% occur once, and the top ten carry over 15%. The specimen sequenced was peripheral blood. These TCRs come from a human donor in a cohort sampled during active COVID-19. Each CDR3 is given with its conserved first and last residue. A D gene is named only where the DNA matches it firmly.

d_gene: TRBD2; j_gene: TRBJ2-3; v_gene: TRBV20-1; CDR3aa: CSASPGGGNTQYF; CDR3nt: TGCAGTGCTAGTCCGGGAGGGGGAAATACGCAGTATTTT
d_gene: TRBD1; j_gene: TRBJ1-5; v_gene: TRBV28; CDR3aa: CASSFRSTGGTPQHF; CDR3nt: TGTGCCAGCAGTTTCCGCTCGACAGGGGGGACGCCCCAGCATTTT
d_gene: TRBD1; j_gene: TRBJ1-1; v_gene: TRBV7-2; CDR3aa: CASSLRTGTAFF; CDR3nt: TGTGCCAGCAGCCTCCGGACAGGGACGGCTTTCTTT
d_gene: NA; j_gene: TRBJ1-1; v_gene: TRBV5-6; CDR3aa: CASSRLGEQTNTEAFF; CDR3nt: TGTGCCAGCAGCAGGTTAGGAGAGCAGACGAACACTGAAGCTTTCTTT
d_gene: TRBD1; j_gene: TRBJ2-7; v_gene: TRBV24-1; CDR3aa: CASRMDRCLIYEQYF; CDR3nt: TGTGCCTCAAGGATGGACAGGTGCCTTATCTACGAGCAGTACTTC
d_gene: TRBD2; j_gene: TRBJ2-7; v_gene: TRBV7-3; CDR3aa: CASSRTSGSSYEQYF; CDR3nt: TGTGCCAGCAGCAGGACTAGCGGGAGCTCCTACGAGCAGTACTTC
d_gene: TRBD2; j_gene: TRBJ2-5; v_gene: TRBV28; CDR3aa: CASSLGGGLAGARETQYF; CDR3nt: TGTGCCAGCAGTTTAGGCGGGGGACTAGCGGGAGCCCGGGAGACCCAGTACTTC
d_gene: NA; j_gene: TRBJ2-1; v_gene: TRBV2; CDR3aa: CASIPRAYNNEQFF; CDR3nt: TGTGCCAGCATCCCGCGGGCTTATAACAATGAGCAGTTCTTC
d_gene: NA; j_gene: TRBJ2-5; v_gene: TRBV7-2; CDR3aa: CASSLVMSQETQYF; CDR3nt: TGTGCCAGCAGCTTAGTGATGAGCCAAGAGACCCAGTACTTC
d_gene: NA; j_gene: TRBJ2-2; v_gene: TRBV27; CDR3aa: CASSLFALGGKNTGELFF; CDR3nt: TGTGCCAGCAGTTTATTTGCTCTTGGGGGCAAGAACACCGGGGAGCTGTTTTTT
d_gene: NA; j_gene: TRBJ2-7; v_gene: TRBV9; CDR3aa: CASMKDSVYEQYF; CDR3nt: TGTGCCAGCATGAAAGACAGCGTCTACGAGCAGTACTTC